This is a list of T cell receptor beta chains from one sample in a study of OX40 agonist ivuxolimab in advanced cancers. Measured with immunoSEQ multiplex PCR; TCRdb has only the in-frame clones, and not every one. The sample yields approximately 6,000 clones, approximately 72% seen once. This sample comprised CD4+ or CD8+ T cells sorted from blood, obtained in a trial of the OX40 agonist ivuxolimab. Receptors originate from an adult with an advanced solid tumor such as melanoma, head and neck, liver or kidney cancer. CDR3s include the opening cysteine and the closing phenylalanine or tryptophan. Size tells how often a clone was seen (once, few, many) or the class of an expanded clone, and some rows leave it out.

11	TRBV6-7	TRBJ2-7	.	CATVTGYEQYF
14	TRBV29-1	TRBJ1-1	.	CSGTQMGPHTEAFF
13	TRBV19	TRBJ1-1	.	CASSSGMFTEAFF
16	TRBV4-3	TRBJ2-2	.	CASSPEVAGEAGELFF
11	TRBV29-1	TRBJ1-1	.	CSVEESAEAFF
14	TRBV28	TRBJ2-1	.	CASRTSPSGNEQFF
13	TRBV6-6	TRBJ1-1	.	CASTLGGSTEAFF
18	TRBV7-4	TRBJ2-3	.	CASSQRRQGAKRPDTQYF
14	TRBV7-3	TRBJ2-6	.	CASSLISGANVLTF
13	TRBV5-8	TRBJ1-1	.	CASSFGLEGEAFF
14	TRBV4-3	TRBJ2-3	.	CASSMAGVRDTQYF
14	TRBV4-3	TRBJ2-7	.	CASSQGGQGYEQYF
14	TRBV6-1	TRBJ1-1	medium-sized	CASSDDVRSTEAFF
15	TRBV27	TRBJ2-1	.	CASSTDGSSYNEQFF
14	TRBV5-6	TRBJ1-2	.	CASSLGPPSDGYTF
17	TRBV11-3	TRBJ2-5	.	CASSGRADTGAQETQYF
14	TRBV9	TRBJ2-7	.	CASSPGQFSYEQYF
15	TRBV6-4	TRBJ2-7	.	CASSDGAGQGYEQYF
14	TRBV18	TRBJ2-5	.	CASSLDGNQETQYF
17	TRBV14	TRBJ2-1	.	CASSQEAGNFRYNEQFF
19	TRBV10-1	TRBJ2-1	.	CASSEPIGTSGGTYNEQFF
15	TRBV27	TRBJ2-1	few	CASSQRDYLYNEQFF
12	TRBV29-1	TRBJ2-1	.	CSVPYPHNEQFF
15	TRBV11-2	TRBJ2-7	.	CASSFRDRGYYEQYF
14	TRBV27	TRBJ2-2	few	CASRQGARHRGAVF
15	TRBV7-2	TRBJ2-1	.	CASSLGTGVYNEQFF
16	TRBV11-2	TRBJ2-3	few	CASSLIGTGGADTQYF
16	TRBV5-1	TRBJ1-3	.	CASSVQGAQDGNTIYF
16	TRBV28	TRBJ2-7	.	CASSLETGRYTYEQYF
15	TRBV2	TRBJ2-1	few	CATHPLLSSYNEQFF
16	TRBV30	TRBJ2-1	.	CAWTPVGEGLYTEHFF